The next 2 T cell receptor beta chains were all read from a single sample in a study of cytomegalovirus exposure and HLA in healthy donors. PCR primers comprised 60 Vbeta and 13 Jbeta primers. This table comes from immunoSEQ multiplex PCR, and its TCRdb copy is limited to in-frame clones, with some not included. The table shows roughly 150,000 clones, with 75% to 80% occurring only once. The sequenced sample was PBMCs. These TCRs come from a woman in her twenties or thirties in good health and CMV-seronegative.

This chain joins TRBV30 and TRBJ2-7; D is unclear. Trimming left V 4 bases short and J 3 bases short, with 13 bases between. Germline V CDR1 and CDR2: GTSNPN, SVGIG (reference sequence). The CDR3 loop spans 13 amino acids. The CDR3 spells CAWNSHHHYEQYF. CDR3 DNA sequence: TGTGCCTGGAACAGCCACCACCACTACGAGCAGTACTTC.

The V call is TRBV5-1, the J call TRBJ2-7, with 14 bases identical to TRBD2. Germline lookup yields CDR1 SGHRS and CDR2 YFSETQ. There are 15 residues in the CDR3. Trimming took 3 bases from V and 5 from J; bases not matched to a gene: 4. Here the CDR3 reads CASSWGLAGDNEQYF. The CDR3 coding sequence is TGCGCCAGCAGCTGGGGACTAGCGGGGGATAACGAGCAGTACTTC.